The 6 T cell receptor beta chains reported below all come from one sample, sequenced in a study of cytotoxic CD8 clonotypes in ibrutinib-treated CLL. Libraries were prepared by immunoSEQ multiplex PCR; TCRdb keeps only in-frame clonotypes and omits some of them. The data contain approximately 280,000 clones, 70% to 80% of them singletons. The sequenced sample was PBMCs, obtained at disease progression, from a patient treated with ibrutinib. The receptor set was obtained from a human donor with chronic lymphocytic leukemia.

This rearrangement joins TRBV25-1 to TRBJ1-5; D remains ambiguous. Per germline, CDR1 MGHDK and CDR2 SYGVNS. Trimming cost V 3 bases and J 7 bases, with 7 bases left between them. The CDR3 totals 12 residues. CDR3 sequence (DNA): TGTGCCAGCAGTGACAGCGGACAGCCCCAGCATTTT. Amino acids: CASSDSGQPQHF. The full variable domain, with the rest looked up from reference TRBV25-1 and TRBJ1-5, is EADIYQTPRYLVIGTGKKITLECSQTMGHDKMYWYQQDPGMELHLIHYSYGVNSTEKGDLSSESTVSRIRTEHFPLTLESARPSHTSQYLCASSDSGQPQHFGDGTRLSIL.

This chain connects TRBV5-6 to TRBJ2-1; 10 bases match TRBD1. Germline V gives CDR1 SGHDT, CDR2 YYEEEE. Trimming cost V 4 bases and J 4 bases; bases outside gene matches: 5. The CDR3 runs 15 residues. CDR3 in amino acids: CASSPSGQGYNEQFF. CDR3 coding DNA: TGTGCCAGCAGCCCGTCGGGACAGGGGTACAATGAGCAGTTCTTC. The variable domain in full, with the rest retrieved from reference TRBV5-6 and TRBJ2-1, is DAGVTQSPTHLIKTRGQQVTLRCSPKSGHDTVSWYQQALGQGPQFIFQYYEEEERQRGNFPDRFSGHQFPNYSSELNVNALLLGDSALYLCASSPSGQGYNEQFFGPGTRLTVL.

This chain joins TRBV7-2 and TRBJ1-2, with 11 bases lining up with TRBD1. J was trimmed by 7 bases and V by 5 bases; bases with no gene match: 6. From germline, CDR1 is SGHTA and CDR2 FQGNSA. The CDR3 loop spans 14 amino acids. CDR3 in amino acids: CASSRGQGAGGYTF. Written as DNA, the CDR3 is TGTGCCAGCAGCCGTGGACAGGGGGCGGGTGGCTACACCTTC.

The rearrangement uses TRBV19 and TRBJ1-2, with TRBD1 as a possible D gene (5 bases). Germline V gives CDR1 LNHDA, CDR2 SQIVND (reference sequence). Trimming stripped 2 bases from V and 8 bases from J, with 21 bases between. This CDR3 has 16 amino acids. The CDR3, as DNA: TGTGCCAGTAGTATAACCCCCACCGCCAGGGCACGCGGCTACACCTTC. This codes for CASSITPTARARGYTF.

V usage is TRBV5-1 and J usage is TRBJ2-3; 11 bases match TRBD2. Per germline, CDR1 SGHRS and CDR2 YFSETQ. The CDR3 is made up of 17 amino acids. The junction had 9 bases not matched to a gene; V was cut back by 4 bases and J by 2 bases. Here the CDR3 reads CASSLAGGQLFTDTQYF. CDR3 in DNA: TGCGCCAGCAGCCTAGCGGGGGGCCAGCTGTTCACAGATACGCAGTATTTT.

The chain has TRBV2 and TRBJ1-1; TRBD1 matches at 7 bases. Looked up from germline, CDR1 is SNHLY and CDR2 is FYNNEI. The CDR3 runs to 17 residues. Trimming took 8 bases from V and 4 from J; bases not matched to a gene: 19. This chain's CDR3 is CASVWGDRAGVATEAFF. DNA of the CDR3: TGTGCCAGCGTGTGGGGAGACAGGGCAGGTGTGGCCACTGAAGCTTTCTTT.